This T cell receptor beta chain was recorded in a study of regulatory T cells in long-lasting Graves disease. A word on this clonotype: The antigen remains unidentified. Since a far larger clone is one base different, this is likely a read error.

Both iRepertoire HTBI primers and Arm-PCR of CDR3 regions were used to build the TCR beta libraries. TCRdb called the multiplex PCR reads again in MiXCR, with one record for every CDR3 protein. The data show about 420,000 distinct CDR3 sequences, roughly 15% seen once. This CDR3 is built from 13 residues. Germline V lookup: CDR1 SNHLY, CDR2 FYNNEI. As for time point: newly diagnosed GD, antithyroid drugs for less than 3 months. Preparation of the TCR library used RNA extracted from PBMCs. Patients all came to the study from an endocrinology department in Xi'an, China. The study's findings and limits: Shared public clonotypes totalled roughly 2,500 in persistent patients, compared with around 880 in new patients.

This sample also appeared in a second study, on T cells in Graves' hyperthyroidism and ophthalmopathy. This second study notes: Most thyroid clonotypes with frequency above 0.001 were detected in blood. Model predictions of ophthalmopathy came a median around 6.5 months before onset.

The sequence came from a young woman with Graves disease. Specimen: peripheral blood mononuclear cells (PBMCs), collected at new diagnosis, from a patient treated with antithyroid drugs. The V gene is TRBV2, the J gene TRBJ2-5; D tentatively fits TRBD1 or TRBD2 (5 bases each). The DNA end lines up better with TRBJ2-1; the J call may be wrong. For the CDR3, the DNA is TGTGTCAGCAATAGGGGAGTGAGCAATGAGCAGTTCTTC. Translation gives CVSNRGVSNEQFF.